The 26 T cell receptor beta chains reported below all come from one sample, sequenced in a study of response to subunit inactivated influenza vaccine. TCRdb redid the calling of the RT-PCR reads with MiXCR, one entry per CDR3 protein. In the table there are about 520,000 distinct CDR3 sequences, 7.2% of which are singletons. The sequencing used PBMCs from blood, collected about 23 months after vaccination. These receptors originate from a man between 50 and 69 years old who received an inactivated influenza vaccine.

This clonotype showed up many times. The chain carries TRBV12-3 or TRBV12-4 and TRBJ2-7; D is perhaps TRBD1 (5 bases). V shed 5 bases and J shed 3 bases, with 8 bases lying between them. The CDR3 totals 12 residues. CDR3 region: CASSQQVYEQYF. DNA of the CDR3: TGTGCCAGCAGTCAACAGGTCTACGAGCAGTACTTC.

This clonotype was detected only a few times. J is TRBJ2-1 and V is TRBV27, with D possibly matching TRBD1 (6 bases). Trimming stripped 5 bases from V and 3 bases from J, with 26 bases between. CDR1 and CDR2 (germline): MNHEY, SMNVEV (reference sequence). The CDR3 length is 19 residues. The CDR3 loop reads CASSGQPEITESGYNEQFF. In nucleotides, the CDR3 is TGTGCCAGCAGTGGACAGCCCGAAATCACCGAATCGGGCTACAATGAGCAGTTCTTC.

At least ten counts were recorded for this clonotype. This rearrangement joins TRBV12-3 or TRBV12-4 to TRBJ2-2; the match to TRBD2 covers 7 bases. Trimming took 4 bases from V and 1 from J; bases not matched to a gene: 9. This CDR3 region has 17 residues. The CDR3 DNA reads as TGTGCCAGCAGTTCGCCCTGGAGCGGGGTGAACACCGGGGAGCTGTTTTTT. The encoded protein is CASSSPWSGVNTGELFF.

In this sample, this clonotype turned up many times. This sequence joins TRBV7-9 and TRBJ2-7, with a weak D call TRBD1 (5 bases). V was cut by 4 bases and J by 3 bases, with 16 bases left in between. CDR3 length: 15 amino acids. The germline V gene encodes CDR1 SEHNR and CDR2 FQNEAQ (reference sequence). The CDR3, as DNA: TGTGCCAGCAGCTCCTGGGGCCAGTTCCTCTACGAGCAGTACTTC. Protein sequence: CASSSWGQFLYEQYF.

This clonotype was recorded many times. The CDR3 reads CASSRDPKETQYF. The CDR3 DNA sequence: TGCGCCAGCAGCCGGGACCCAAAAGAGACCCAGTACTTC. The genes are TRBV10-1 and TRBJ2-5, with D tentatively TRBD1 or TRBD2 (5 bases each). Germline V gene lookup returns CDR1 WNHNN and CDR2 SYGVQD (reference sequence). V was pared by 6 bases and J by 3 bases, with 11 bases between. The CDR3 is 13 amino acids.

This clonotype was observed a handful of times. This sequence joins TRBV30 and TRBJ1-1, with 8 bases that match TRBD1. The J segment lost 7 bases and the V segment lost 2 bases, leaving 9 bases of the junction unmatched. The germline gives CDR1 GTSNPN, CDR2 SVGIG (reference sequence). The CDR3 consists of 14 residues. The CDR3 nucleotides read TGTGCCTGGAGTCTTCAACTACAGGGGGTTGAAGCTTTCTTT. Amino acid sequence: CAWSLQLQGVEAFF.

This clonotype came up a few times. The chain employs TRBV2 and TRBJ1-5, with 7 bases lining up with TRBD1. The ends lost 6 bases at V and 7 bases at J; junction bases unmatched: 6. Germline loops: CDR1 SNHLY, CDR2 FYNNEI. The CDR3 extends over 13 amino acids. This CDR3 reads CASRETGPQPQHF. CDR3 coding DNA: TGTGCCAGCAGGGAGACAGGGCCCCAGCCCCAGCATTTT.

V is TRBV12-3 or TRBV12-4 and J is TRBJ2-7; possibly TRBD1 or TRBD2 for D (6 bases each). This CDR3 region has 12 residues. V dropped 6 bases and J dropped 6 bases, with 12 bases sitting between them. The CDR3 sequence: CASSMGGGEQYF. The CDR3, as DNA: TGTGCCAGCAGCATGGGGGGCGGCGAGCAGTACTTC.

The chain carries TRBV29-1 and TRBJ2-1; a weak D match, TRBD1 (6 bases). Germline V lookup: CDR1 SQVTM, CDR2 ANQGSEA. The CDR3 is 13 residues long. Deletions cut 4 bases from V and 6 bases from J, with 13 bases between. CDR3 DNA sequence: TGCAGCGTTGCCGGACAGTGGGCCAATGAGCAGTTCTTC. It is translated as CSVAGQWANEQFF.

The chain combines TRBV27 with TRBJ2-3, with 7 nucleotides matching TRBD1. Trimming cost V 6 bases and J 4 bases; bases outside gene matches: 4. The CDR3 extends over 13 amino acids. Germline lookup yields CDR1 MNHEY and CDR2 SMNVEV (reference sequence). The CDR3 protein is CASRRQGSDTQYF. The CDR3, as DNA: TGTGCCAGCAGGAGACAGGGTTCAGATACGCAGTATTTT.

Ten or more counts support this clonotype. The V and J genes are TRBV7-2 and TRBJ2-2; no clear D. The CDR3 runs 14 residues. The V gene lost 5 bases and the J gene lost 5 bases, with 12 bases spanning the gap. Germline CDR1 and CDR2: SGHTA and FQGNSA. The CDR3 DNA reads TGTGCCAGCAGCGACCCTAGAAGGACCGGGGAGCTGTTTTTT. Translation gives CASSDPRRTGELFF.

This chain joins TRBV7-3 and TRBJ2-1; D may be TRBD2 (6 bases). This CDR3 spans 12 amino acids. The ends were cut back, 7 bases at V and 15 bases at J, with 19 bases in the middle. Germline CDR1 and CDR2: SGHTA and FQGTGA. The CDR3 DNA follows: TGTGCCAGCATGCCCTCGGGAGACGGGACGTTCTTC. Residues: CASMPSGDGTFF. Using reference TRBV7-3 and TRBJ2-1 for the parts outside the CDR3, the full variable domain is GAGVSQTPSNKVTEKGKYVELRCDPISGHTALYWYRQSLGQGPEFLIYFQGTGAADDSGLPNDRFFAVRPEGSVSTLKIQRTERGDSAVYLCASMPSGDGTFFGPGTRLTVL.

About this clonotype: At one boundary the junction diverges from the germline segment, which might be a read error. The chain links TRBV6-2 or TRBV6-3 to TRBJ2-1; the match to TRBD2 covers 8 bases. The CDR3 covers 14 residues. CDR1 is MNHEY and CDR2 is SVGEGT in the germline V gene. The CDR3 sequence: CASSPPGGSYEQSF. The DNA of the CDR3 is TGTGCCAGCAGTCCCCCGGGGGGGTCATATGAGCAGTCCTTC.

The chain carries TRBV20-1 and TRBJ2-3; D gene uncertain. The CDR3 has 11 amino acids. Trimming cost V 0 bases and J 6 bases, with 4 bases left between them. The germline gives CDR1 DFQATT, CDR2 SNEGSKA (reference sequence). The DNA of the CDR3 is TGCAGTGCTAGAGATCTGGATACGCAGTATTTT. Translated: CSARDLDTQYF.

CDR3 in amino acids: CASSSEPGYTF. CDR3 nucleotide sequence: TGTGCCAGCAGTTCGGAGCCCGGCTACACCTTC. The chain is built from TRBV28 and TRBJ1-2; D gene unclear. The V gene lost 4 bases and the J gene lost 8 bases, with 8 bases spanning the gap. The CDR3 has 11 residues. Germline V gene lookup returns CDR1 MDHEN and CDR2 SYDVKM.

This clonotype was found a few times. V usage is TRBV29-1 and J usage is TRBJ2-1; D is unclear. The CDR3 extends over 14 amino acids. The ends were cut back, 5 bases at V and 0 bases at J, with 11 bases in the middle. Germline CDR1 and CDR2: SQVTM and ANQGSEA. The CDR3 DNA reads as TGCAGCGTTTTTAGGATCAGCTCCTACAATGAGCAGTTCTTC. The encoded protein is CSVFRISSYNEQFF.

The chain combines TRBV11-2 with TRBJ2-1, with 7 bases fitting TRBD2. V dropped 4 bases and J dropped 2; count of bases not matched to a gene: 8. Germline lookup yields CDR1 SGHAT and CDR2 FQNNGV. This CDR3 contains 16 residues. The CDR3 spells CASSSLGGRTYNEQFF. CDR3 nucleotides: TGTGCCAGCAGCTCCCTCGGGGGGAGGACCTACAATGAGCAGTTCTTC.

V and J are TRBV12-3 or TRBV12-4 and TRBJ2-7; 8 nucleotides align to TRBD1. V shed 4 bases and J 4 bases; nucleotides not matched to a gene: 6. This CDR3 contains 14 residues. The CDR3 is CASSYQGALYEQYF. The DNA of the CDR3 is TGTGCCAGCAGTTATCAGGGGGCTCTTTACGAGCAGTACTTC.

This clonotype was seen a few times. The chain links TRBV25-1 to TRBJ2-1, with 7 bases that match TRBD2. Germline V gene sequence: CDR1 MGHDK, CDR2 SYGVNS. Germline trimming cut 5 bases from V and 6 bases from J; bases unmatched to any gene: 7. The CDR3 covers 14 residues. CDR3 sequence: CASSPSGTTNEQFF. The DNA for the CDR3 is TGTGCCAGCAGTCCATCCGGGACTACCAATGAGCAGTTCTTC.

This clonotype was recorded a few times. The chain is built from TRBV27 and TRBJ1-4; D gene unclear. The CDR3 has 13 residues. V was trimmed by 8 bases and J by 8 bases, leaving 15 bases between them. Germline V gene lookup returns CDR1 MNHEY and CDR2 SMNVEV (reference sequence). The CDR3 sequence: CASYQAGEEKLFF. In nucleotides, the CDR3 is TGTGCCAGCTACCAAGCCGGGGAGGAAAAACTGTTTTTT. The entire variable domain, with the rest obtained from reference TRBV27 and TRBJ1-4, is as follows: EAQVTQNPRYLITVTGKKLTVTCSQNMNHEYMSWYRQDPGLGLRQIYYSMNVEVTDKGDVPEGYKVSRKEKRNFPLILESPSPNQTSLYFCASYQAGEEKLFFGSGTQLSVL.

This clonotype was seen repeatedly, ten times or more. This chain joins TRBV29-1 and TRBJ1-2, with TRBD1 as a possible D gene (6 bases). With 7 bases removed from V and 8 bases from J, the gap between germline ends came to 23 bases. Germline-derived CDR1 and CDR2 are SQVTM and ANQGSEA. The length of the CDR3 is 14 residues. CDR3 region: CSAEGESLKGGYTF. CDR3 DNA: TGCAGCGCCGAGGGGGAGTCTCTCAAGGGGGGCTACACCTTC.

This clonotype was seen ten or more times. CDR3: CASSRTADTQYF. As DNA, the CDR3 is TGTGCCAGCTCTCGAACGGCCGATACGCAGTATTTT. The chain recombines TRBV18 with TRBJ2-3; D is unresolved. Between the trimmed V and J ends, which lost 6 bases and 6 bases, there was a span of 10 bases. Germline V gene sequence: CDR1 KGHSH, CDR2 LQKENI. This CDR3 is built from 12 residues.

This clonotype was counted at least ten times. The chain is built from TRBV4-2 and TRBJ2-1; 9 nucleotides match TRBD2. Germline CDR1 and CDR2: LGHNA and YNFKEQ. The CDR3 covers 15 residues. V shed 1 base and J 3 bases; nucleotides not matched to a gene: 1. CDR3 DNA sequence: TGTGCCAGCAGCCAAGGGACTAGCGACTACAATGAGCAGTTCTTC. Amino acid sequence: CASSQGTSDYNEQFF.

This clonotype has only a few counts. The rearrangement uses TRBV5-1 and TRBJ1-2, with D possibly matching TRBD1 (5 bases). Trimming cost V 3 bases and J 0 bases, with 18 bases left between them. Germline CDR1 is SGHRS and CDR2 is YFSETQ. The CDR3 extends over 17 amino acids. CDR3 amino acids: CASSSEGQQTANYGYTF. CDR3 in DNA: TGCGCCAGCAGCTCCGAGGGGCAGCAAACAGCTAACTATGGCTACACCTTC.

V and J are TRBV10-3 and TRBJ1-6, with a weak D call TRBD1 (5 bases). V was clipped by 0 bases and J by 7 bases, with 13 bases between them. The germline V gene has CDR1 ENHRY and CDR2 SYGVKD. The CDR3 sequence is 16 residues long. The CDR3 reads CAISESSGGSNSPLHF. CDR3 DNA: TGTGCCATCAGTGAGTCCTCCGGGGGATCCAATTCACCCCTCCACTTT.

The chain employs TRBV14 and TRBJ2-1; D is uncertain. The CDR3 consists of 12 residues. Germline CDR1 and CDR2: SGHDN and FVKESK. V lost 6 bases, J lost 8 bases, and 11 bases lay in between. CDR3 sequence: CASSLLSYEQFF. CDR3 sequence (DNA): TGTGCCAGCAGTCTTCTGAGTTATGAGCAGTTCTTC.